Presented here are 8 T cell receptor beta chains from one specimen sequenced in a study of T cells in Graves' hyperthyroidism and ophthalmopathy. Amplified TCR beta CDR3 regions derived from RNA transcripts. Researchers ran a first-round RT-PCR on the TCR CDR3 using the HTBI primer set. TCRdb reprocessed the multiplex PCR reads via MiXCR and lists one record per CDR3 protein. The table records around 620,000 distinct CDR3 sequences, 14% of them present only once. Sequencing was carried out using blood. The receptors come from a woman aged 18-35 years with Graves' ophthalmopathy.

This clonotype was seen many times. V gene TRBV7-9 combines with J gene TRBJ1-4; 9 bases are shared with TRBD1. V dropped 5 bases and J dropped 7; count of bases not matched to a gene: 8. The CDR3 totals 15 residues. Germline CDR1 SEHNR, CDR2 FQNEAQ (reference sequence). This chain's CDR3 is CASSAYRGQGEKLFF. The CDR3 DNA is TGTGCCAGCAGCGCCTACAGGGGGCAGGGTGAAAAACTGTTTTTT.

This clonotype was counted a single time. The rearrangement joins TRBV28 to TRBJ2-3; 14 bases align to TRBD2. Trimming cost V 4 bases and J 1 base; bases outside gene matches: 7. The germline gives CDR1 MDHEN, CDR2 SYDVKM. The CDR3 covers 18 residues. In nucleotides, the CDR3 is TGTGCCAGCAGTTGGGGACTAGCGGGAGAAAGGGGCACAGATACGCAGTATTTT. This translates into CASSWGLAGERGTDTQYF.

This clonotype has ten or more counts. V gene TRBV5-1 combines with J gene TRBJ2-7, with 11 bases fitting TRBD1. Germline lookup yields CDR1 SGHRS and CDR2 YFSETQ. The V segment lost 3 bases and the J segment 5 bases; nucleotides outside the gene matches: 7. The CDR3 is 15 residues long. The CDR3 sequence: CASSSRGQGVNEQYF. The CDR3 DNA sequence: TGCGCCAGCAGCTCTCGGGGACAGGGGGTGAACGAGCAGTACTTC.

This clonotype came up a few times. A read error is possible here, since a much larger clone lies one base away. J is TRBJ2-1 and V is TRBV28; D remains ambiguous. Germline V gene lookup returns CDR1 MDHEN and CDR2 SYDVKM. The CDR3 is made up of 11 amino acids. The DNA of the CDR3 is TGTGCCAGCAGTTTAAAAGTTGAGCGGTTCTTC. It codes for CASSLKVERFF.

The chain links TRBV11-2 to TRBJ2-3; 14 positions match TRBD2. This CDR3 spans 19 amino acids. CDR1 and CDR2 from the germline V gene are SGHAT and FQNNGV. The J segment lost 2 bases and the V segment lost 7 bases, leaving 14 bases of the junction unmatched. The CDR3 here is CASTPGGLAGDLDTDTQYF. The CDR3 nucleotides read TGTGCCAGCACCCCTGGGGGACTAGCGGGAGATCTGGACACAGATACGCAGTATTTT.

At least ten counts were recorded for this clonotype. The CDR3 DNA reads TGTGCCAGCACCGCGGACGGGAACACCGGGGAGCTGTTTTTT. It encodes CASTADGNTGELFF. The gene calls are TRBV7-2 and TRBJ2-2; no clear D. This CDR3 comprises 14 residues. Germline CDR1 SGHTA, CDR2 FQGNSA. The V and J ends lost 7 bases and 1 base respectively, with 10 bases between them. Combining the CDR3 with reference TRBV7-2 and TRBJ2-2 gives the whole variable domain GAGVSQSPSNKVTEKGKDVELRCDPISGHTALYWYRQSLGQGLEFLIYFQGNSAPDKSGLPSDRFSAERTGGSVSTLTIQRTQQEDSAVYLCASTADGNTGELFFGEGSRLTVL.

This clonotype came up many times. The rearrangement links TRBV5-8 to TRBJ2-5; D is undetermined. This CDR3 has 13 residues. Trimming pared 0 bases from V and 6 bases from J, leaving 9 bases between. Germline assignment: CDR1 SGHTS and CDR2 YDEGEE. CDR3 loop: CASSLGGVKTQYF. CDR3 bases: TGTGCCAGCAGCTTGGGTGGGGTGAAGACCCAGTACTTC.

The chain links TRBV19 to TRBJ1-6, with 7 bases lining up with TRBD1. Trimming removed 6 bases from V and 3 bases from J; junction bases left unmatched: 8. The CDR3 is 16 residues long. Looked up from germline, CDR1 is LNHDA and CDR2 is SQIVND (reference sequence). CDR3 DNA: TGTGCCAGTAGAACCAGGGACAGTTTCTATAATTCACCCCTCCACTTT. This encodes CASRTRDSFYNSPLHF.